This T cell receptor beta chain was sequenced during a study of T cells in localized non-small cell lung cancer. Findings and limits, study-wide: The highest T cell clonality was in uninvolved adjacent lung, above tumor.

Germline loops: CDR1 MNHEY, CDR2 SVGAGI. Germline trimming cut 6 bases from V and 3 bases from J; bases unmatched to any gene: 11. The length of the CDR3 is 15 residues. Remarks on this clone: No antigen is known for it.

Repertoires were generated with immunoSEQ multiplex PCR, while TCRdb's copy carries only in-frame clones and drops some. The table includes about 130,000 clones, 89% detected once. This sequence was found in a female donor over 55 with stage I lung adenocarcinoma. The chain employs TRBV6-5 and TRBJ2-7; 7 bases agree with TRBD1. This material consisted of peripheral blood, taken before any cancer treatment. The CDR3 sequence is CASRIQGGASYEQYF. In DNA form, the CDR3 reads TGTGCCAGCAGGATTCAAGGGGGCGCGAGCTACGAGCAGTACTTC.